These 29 T cell receptor beta chains originate from one sample sequenced in a study of T cell repertoires in cytomegalovirus infection (dated by TCRdb to between 2017 and 2020). Antigen specificity for these receptors is unknown. Sequencing used an Illumina HiSeq 1500. The public reads were reprocessed in TCRdb via fastp at Q25 and MiXCR, keeping in-frame beta chains. Every entry covers one CDR3 protein and lists the most common genes and DNA from its rows. For this sample there are some 800,000 distinct CDR3 sequences; approximately 30% appear just once. About an eighth of the sample is taken by the ten largest. The treatment or condition label here, explained by the study, means: in vitro stimulation with specific CMV peptide epitopes to enrich CMV-specific T cells. Here the sequenced sample was cultured CD8+ T cells from PBMCs, taken from culture after CMV antigen stimulation. Receptors originate from a human donor in good health (CMV status not recorded). Some clones in this sample may be carry-over from other donors' samples.

V is TRBV6-1 and J is TRBJ2-7; 7 nucleotides match TRBD1. The CDR3 is 17 residues long. Germline CDR1 reads MNHNS; CDR2 reads SASEGT. V shed 1 base, J shed 2 bases, and the junction held 11 bases outside the gene matches. The CDR3 is CASSEVTGTEITYEQYF. CDR3 nucleotides: TGTGCCAGCAGTGAAGTAACCGGGACAGAGATAACCTACGAGCAGTACTTC.

The genes are TRBV4-1 and TRBJ2-1; D ambiguous. Germline V gene lookup returns CDR1 MGHRA and CDR2 YSYEKL. The CDR3 length is 15 residues. Trimming removed 0 bases at V and 9 bases at J, with 15 bases between. The DNA for the CDR3 is TGCGCCAGCAGCCAAGAGTCGTATGTAGCTGGTGAGCAGTTCTTC. Translated: CASSQESYVAGEQFF.

The chain links TRBV27 to TRBJ1-6, with D perhaps matching TRBD1 (6 bases). Trimming pared 8 bases from V and 4 bases from J, leaving 12 bases between. The CDR3 contains 14 residues. Germline-derived CDR1 and CDR2 are MNHEY and SMNVEV (reference sequence). The CDR3, as DNA: TGTGCCAGCGGAACAGGGATTTATAATTCACCCCTCCACTTT. It translates to CASGTGIYNSPLHF.

V usage is TRBV6-5 and J usage is TRBJ2-5; D is tentatively TRBD1 or TRBD2 (5 bases each). Trimming took 2 bases from V and 3 from J, leaving 16 bases between them. The germline CDR1 and CDR2 sequences are MNHEY and SVGAGI. This CDR3 contains 16 residues. This chain's CDR3 is CASSYISGAGKETQYF. The DNA for the CDR3 is TGTGCCAGCAGTTACATTTCCGGGGCAGGGAAAGAGACCCAGTACTTC.

This clonotype was seen a handful of times. DNA of the CDR3: TGTGCCAGCAGTGCCCCCGACAGGGCCAACTATGGCTACACCTTC. This codes for CASSAPDRANYGYTF. The chain carries TRBV28 and TRBJ1-2, with 7 bases that match TRBD1. V shed 5 bases, J shed 2 bases, and the junction held 8 bases outside the gene matches. The CDR3 spans 15 residues. Per the germline V gene, CDR1 is MDHEN and CDR2 is SYDVKM.

The J gene is TRBJ1-2, the V gene TRBV9; TRBD1 aligns across 8 bases. With V trimmed by 0 bases and J by 0 bases, 7 bases remained unmatched. The germline CDR1 and CDR2 sequences are SGDLS and YYNGEE. CDR3 length: 17 amino acids. The CDR3 bases are TGTGCCAGCAGCGTAGGAAGGACAGGGAGTACTAACTATGGCTACACCTTC. This sequence encodes CASSVGRTGSTNYGYTF.

The CDR3 nucleotides read TGTGCCAGCAGAACTACATCGGACAGAAACTATGGCTACACCTTC. Residues: CASRTTSDRNYGYTF. The chain has TRBV11-1 and TRBJ1-2; a weak D match, TRBD1 (6 bases). The V end lost 6 bases, the J end lost 2 bases, and 16 bases lay between the germline ends. The CDR3 has 15 amino acids. Germline assignment: CDR1 SGHAT and CDR2 FQDESV (reference sequence).

A few counts support this clonotype. V is TRBV7-9 and J is TRBJ2-7; TRBD1 might be the D (6 bases). The CDR3 has 15 residues. The V gene's germline CDR1 is SEHNR and CDR2 FQNEAQ (reference sequence). Trimming shortened V by 0 bases and J by 2 bases, and 11 bases separated the two germline ends. The CDR3 reads CASSLASDRTYEQYV. In DNA, the CDR3 is TGTGCCAGCAGCTTAGCCTCGGACAGAACCTACGAGCAGTACGTC.

V is TRBV12-3 or TRBV12-4 and J is TRBJ1-1; D is undetermined. V was clipped by 4 bases and J by 7 bases, with 10 bases between them. There are 12 residues in the CDR3. CDR3 bases: TGTGCCAGCAGTTCACTTAACGGTGAAGCTTTCTTT. This encodes CASSSLNGEAFF.

Written as DNA, the CDR3 is TGTGCCAGCAGTTACTCGCCTGCTGGCGGGGCTGAAGCTTTCTTT. Protein sequence: CASSYSPAGGAEAFF. The chain has TRBV6-2 or TRBV6-3 and TRBJ1-1, with unresolved D. Deletions cut 0 bases from V and 6 bases from J, with 14 bases between. This CDR3 is built from 15 residues. The germline gives CDR1 MNHEY, CDR2 SVGEGT.

The chain uses TRBV15 and TRBJ1-5; 8 nucleotides align to TRBD1. With 0 bases clipped from V and 4 bases from J, the junction kept 20 bases outside the gene matches. CDR1 is LNHNV and CDR2 is YYDKDF in the germline V gene (reference sequence). This CDR3 region has 21 residues. The CDR3 sequence is CATSRDSPGQGGYSGNQPQHF. The CDR3 coding sequence is TGTGCCACCAGCAGAGATTCCCCAGGACAGGGAGGGTATTCGGGGAATCAGCCCCAGCATTTT.

The chain carries TRBV27 and TRBJ1-5, with a weak D call TRBD1 (6 bases). V was cut by 6 bases and J by 7 bases, with 13 bases left in between. The germline V gene encodes CDR1 MNHEY and CDR2 SMNVEV (reference sequence). The CDR3 contains 13 residues. CDR3 sequence reads: CASSNLGGQPQHF. DNA for the CDR3: TGTGCCAGCAGCAATTTAGGGGGACAGCCCCAGCATTTT.

This chain uses TRBV20-1 with TRBJ2-3; the match to TRBD2 covers 9 bases. CDR1 and CDR2 (germline): DFQATT, SNEGSKA (reference sequence). V was clipped by 5 bases and J by 3 bases; unmatched bases: 3. This CDR3 comprises 13 residues. The chain's CDR3 is CSALAGVTDTQYF. In DNA, the CDR3 is TGCAGTGCTTTAGCGGGGGTTACAGATACGCAGTATTTT.

This clonotype has just a few counts. This chain connects TRBV7-9 to TRBJ1-1; D remains ambiguous. The V gene lost 9 bases and the J gene lost 2 bases, with 10 bases spanning the gap. The length of the CDR3 is 12 residues. The germline gives CDR1 SEHNR, CDR2 FQNEAQ (reference sequence). CDR3 residues: CASETENTEAFF. CDR3 nucleotide sequence: TGTGCCAGTGAAACAGAAAACACTGAAGCTTTCTTT.

In this sample, this clonotype turned up a few times. The chain uses TRBV5-5 and TRBJ2-2; D gene ambiguous. Looked up from germline, CDR1 is SGHKS and CDR2 is YYEKEE (reference sequence). Trimming pared 4 bases from V and 5 bases from J, leaving 9 bases between. This CDR3 has 13 amino acids. CDR3 residues: CASSRKRTGELFF. The DNA of the CDR3 is TGTGCCAGCAGCCGCAAAAGAACCGGGGAGCTGTTTTTT.

This clonotype was seen more than once but under ten times. V usage is TRBV20-1 and J usage is TRBJ2-5, with a possible D match to TRBD2 (6 bases). CDR1 is DFQATT, CDR2 SNEGSKA, per germline (reference sequence). CDR3 size: 16 residues. The germline V and J ends were trimmed by 0 bases and 5 bases, with 19 bases remaining between them. The CDR3 region is CSARDRNEAGLETQYF. The CDR3 DNA sequence: TGCAGTGCTAGAGATCGCAACGAGGCGGGGTTGGAGACCCAGTACTTC.

This clonotype appeared many times. The chain employs TRBV7-3 and TRBJ1-2; 7 bases line up with TRBD1. The CDR3 totals 14 residues. The V segment lost 1 base and the J segment 7 bases; nucleotides outside the gene matches: 6. The germline V gene has CDR1 SGHTA and CDR2 FQGTGA. The CDR3 sequence is CASSLRGEGAGYTF. The DNA for the CDR3 is TGTGCCAGCAGCTTAAGGGGGGAGGGGGCTGGCTACACCTTC.

This clonotype has a handful of counts. The chain employs TRBV6-5 and TRBJ2-1, with D possibly being TRBD1 or TRBD2 (6 bases each). This CDR3 spans 16 amino acids. Germline V gene lookup returns CDR1 MNHEY and CDR2 SVGAGI. With 0 bases removed from V and 1 base from J, the gap between germline ends came to 10 bases. In DNA form, the CDR3 reads TGTGCCAGCAGTTACTCGTCGGGGGCTTCCTACAATGAGCAGTTCTTC. Protein sequence: CASSYSSGASYNEQFF.

The chain employs TRBV27 and TRBJ1-2, with TRBD1 matching 7 bases. CDR1 is MNHEY and CDR2 is SMNVEV in the germline V gene (reference sequence). The V segment lost 5 bases and the J segment 7 bases; nucleotides outside the gene matches: 10. The CDR3 contains 14 residues. For the CDR3, the DNA is TGTGCCAGCAGTCCGGGGACAGCTTCTCTTGGCTACACCTTC. Amino acids: CASSPGTASLGYTF.

A single count supports this clonotype. The chain joins TRBV6-1 to TRBJ1-2, with D uncertain. This CDR3 has 14 residues. Germline V gene data show CDR1 as MNHNS and CDR2 as SASEGT. Trimming cost V 3 bases and J 8 bases, with 16 bases left between them. The CDR3, as DNA: TGTGCCAGCAGTGAGAACTTCTCGGGAAACGGCTACACCTTC. This encodes CASSENFSGNGYTF.

This chain connects TRBV12-3 or TRBV12-4 to TRBJ1-2; no definite D call. CDR3 length equals 14 residues. Trimming took 2 bases from V and 6 from J, leaving 13 bases between them. Written as DNA, the CDR3 is TGTGCCAGCAGTTTACTGGGAAGCGGAGATGGCTACACCTTC. Amino acids: CASSLLGSGDGYTF.

The CDR3: CSARETVTGTSGGARSSYEQYV. The CDR3 DNA sequence: TGCAGTGCCCGCGAAACGGTTACCGGGACTAGCGGGGGGGCAAGGAGCTCCTACGAGCAGTACGTC. This chain joins TRBV20-1 and TRBJ2-7, with 16 bases lining up with TRBD2. CDR1 and CDR2 from the germline V gene are DFQATT and SNEGSKA (reference sequence). This CDR3 contains 22 residues. The V and J ends lost 6 bases and 0 bases, in that order; junction bases with no gene match: 23.

This clonotype appeared a few times. The J gene is TRBJ1-2, the V gene TRBV12-3 or TRBV12-4; the D is unclear. CDR3 length equals 12 residues. Trimming pared 3 bases from V and 6 bases from J, leaving 8 bases between. The CDR3 protein is CASSFPPDGYTF. The DNA for the CDR3 is TGTGCCAGCAGTTTCCCCCCTGATGGCTACACCTTC.

The rearrangement links TRBV7-9 to TRBJ2-2, with D perhaps TRBD1 (6 bases). The CDR3 extends over 17 amino acids. From germline, CDR1 is SEHNR and CDR2 FQNEAQ (reference sequence). Trimming removed 5 bases from V and 5 bases from J, with 21 bases in between. In DNA form, the CDR3 reads TGTGCCAGCAGCCCTGGTACCGACAGGTGGGGGACCGGGGAGCTGTTTTTT. Protein sequence: CASSPGTDRWGTGELFF.

The V and J genes are TRBV12-5 and TRBJ2-2, with a possible D match to TRBD1 (5 bases). CDR3 length equals 13 residues. Germline CDR1 and CDR2: LGHNT and FRNRAP. The CDR3 protein is CGWGRPQIGELFF. The CDR3 bases are TGTGGGTGGGGCAGGCCTCAGATCGGGGAGCTGTTTTTT.

This clonotype turned up a few times. The rearrangement links TRBV9 to TRBJ2-1, with 11 bases lining up with TRBD2. V lost 0 bases to trimming and J lost 4 bases; unmatched junction nucleotides: 0. Germline V lookup: CDR1 SGDLS, CDR2 YYNGEE. The CDR3 is 15 residues long. The CDR3 nucleotides are TGTGCCAGCAGCGTAGCTAGCGGGGGGTACAATGAGCAGTTCTTC. Translation gives CASSVASGGYNEQFF. Drawing the rest from reference TRBV9 and TRBJ2-1, the complete variable domain is DSGVTQTPKHLITATGQRVTLRCSPRSGDLSVYWYQQSLDQGLQFLIQYYNGEERAKGNILERFSAQQFPDLHSELNLSSLELGDSALYFCASSVASGGYNEQFFGPGTRLTVL.

This chain links TRBV15 with TRBJ1-5; D gene ambiguous. The CDR3 contains 18 residues. Germline CDR1 reads LNHNV; CDR2 reads YYDKDF (reference sequence). The V end lost 0 bases, the J end lost 4 bases, and 19 bases lay between the germline ends. CDR3 sequence: CATSRDVTATIWNQPQHF. CDR3 DNA sequence: TGTGCCACCAGCAGAGATGTTACAGCCACTATTTGGAATCAGCCCCAGCATTTT.

J is TRBJ2-7 and V is TRBV27; D is possibly TRBD1 or TRBD2 (6 bases each). The CDR3 totals 13 residues. Germline CDR1 reads MNHEY; CDR2 reads SMNVEV (reference sequence). V dropped 5 bases and J dropped 7 bases, with 15 bases sitting between them. The CDR3 coding sequence is TGTGCCAGCAGTCCGTGGGGGGCGCGAGAGCAGTACGTC. Translating it yields CASSPWGAREQYV.

This clonotype has just a few counts. This chain links TRBV19 with TRBJ1-1; the match to TRBD1 covers 9 bases. Germline assignment: CDR1 LNHDA and CDR2 SQIVND (reference sequence). The V segment lost 5 bases and the J segment 1 base; nucleotides outside the gene matches: 8. The CDR3 totals 16 residues. The DNA for the CDR3 is TGTGCCAGTAGTGATTACAGGGGGCTAGGGAACACTGAAGCTTTCTTT. The encoded protein is CASSDYRGLGNTEAFF.